This record covers a single T cell receptor beta chain. Its antigen is as yet unknown. The source of the sample is a study of graft-versus-host responses after intestinal transplantation. Germline CDR1 and CDR2: MGHRA and YSYEKL. This CDR3 is built from 18 residues. V dropped 0 bases and J dropped 3; count of bases not matched to a gene: 8. Assay: immunoSEQ multiplex PCR; the TCRdb copy retains only in-frame clones and omits some. The data contain some 90,000 clones, roughly 85% of them seen just once; the ten biggest clones take up roughly 0.83%. This clonotype was sampled from a human donor who received an intestinal transplant. The sample consisted of unstimulated CD4+ T cells sorted from spleen or lymph node cells, taken before intestinal transplant. The chain is built from TRBV4-1 and TRBJ2-1, with 10 bases that match TRBD2. In nucleotides, the CDR3 is TGCGCCAGCAGCCAAGATAGGGCTAGCGGGAGTAGCTACAATGAGCAGTTCTTC. The encoded protein is CASSQDRASGSSYNEQFF.